This passage covers 2 T cell receptor beta chains from one sample sequenced in a study of glioma-infiltrating T cells after dendritic cell vaccination. The repertoire was sequenced with immunoSEQ multiplex PCR; TCRdb's copy has only in-frame clones and lacks some. The sample has roughly 100,000 clones; about four fifths are singletons. The sample in question was blood, obtained before dendritic cell vaccination. These receptors originate from a human donor with glioblastoma.

The chain uses TRBV7-9 and TRBJ2-2, with 8 bases aligning to TRBD1. This CDR3 region has 18 residues. Germline V lookup: CDR1 SEHNR, CDR2 FQNEAQ (reference sequence). With V trimmed by 4 bases and J by 0 bases, 10 bases remained unmatched. The DNA of the CDR3 is TGTGCCAGCAGCTCCGGCCAGGGGGCGCGATCGAACACCGGGGAGCTGTTTTTT. Amino acids: CASSSGQGARSNTGELFF.

V usage is TRBV19 and J usage is TRBJ2-3, with D possibly being TRBD2 (7 bases). Trimming left V 7 bases short and J 0 bases short, with 17 bases between. The CDR3 is 16 amino acids. Per germline, CDR1 LNHDA and CDR2 SQIVND (reference sequence). CDR3 DNA: TGTGCCAGTATGGGGGGGGGACACCCTAGCACAGATACGCAGTATTTT. Amino acids: CASMGGGHPSTDTQYF.